This TCR beta chain was captured by sequencing in a study of T cell responses to AZD1222 COVID-19 vaccine. Produced via immunoSEQ multiplex PCR; TCRdb's table is partial and in-frame only. The sample holds 55,000 to 90,000 clones, approximately 80% seen once. To note about this clone: The antigen remains undetermined.

There are 16 residues in the CDR3. Germline V lookup: CDR1 SGHNT, CDR2 YYREEE (reference sequence). With V trimmed by 4 bases and J by 4 bases, 8 bases remained unmatched. Study-wide results and caveats: Seropositive at baseline were only 5 or 6 AZD1222 recipients.

Here the sequenced sample was peripheral blood, taken on day 0 of AZD1222 vaccination. The receptor was derived from an adult in good health. The chain recombines TRBV5-4 with TRBJ2-2; 9 bases match TRBD2. CDR3 in amino acids: CASSPIAGALTGELFF. In DNA form, the CDR3 reads TGTGCCAGCAGCCCTATAGCGGGGGCCCTCACCGGGGAGCTGTTTTTT. The full variable domain, completed using reference TRBV5-4 and TRBJ2-2, is ETGVTQSPTHLIKTRGQQVTLRCSSQSGHNTVSWYQQALGQGPQFIFQYYREEENGRGNFPPRFSGLQFPNYSSELNVNALELDDSALYLCASSPIAGALTGELFFGEGSRLTVL.